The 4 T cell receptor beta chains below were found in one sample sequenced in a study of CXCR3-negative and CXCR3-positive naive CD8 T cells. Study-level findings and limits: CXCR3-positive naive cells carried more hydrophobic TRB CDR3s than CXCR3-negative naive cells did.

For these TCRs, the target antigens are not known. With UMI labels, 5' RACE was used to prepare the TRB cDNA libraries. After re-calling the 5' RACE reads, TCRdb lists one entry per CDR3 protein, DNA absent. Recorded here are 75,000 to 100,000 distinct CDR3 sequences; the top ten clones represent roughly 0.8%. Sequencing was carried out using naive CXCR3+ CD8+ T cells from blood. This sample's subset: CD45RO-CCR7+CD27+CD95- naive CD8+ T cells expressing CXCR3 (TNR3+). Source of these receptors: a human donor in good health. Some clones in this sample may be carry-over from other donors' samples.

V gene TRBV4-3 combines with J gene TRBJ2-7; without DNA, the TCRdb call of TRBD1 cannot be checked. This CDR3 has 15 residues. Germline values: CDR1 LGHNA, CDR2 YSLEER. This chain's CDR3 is CASSVGTGGSYEQYF.

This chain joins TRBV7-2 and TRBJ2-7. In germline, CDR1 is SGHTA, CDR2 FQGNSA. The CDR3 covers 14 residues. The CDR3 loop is CASSLDPTPYEQYF.

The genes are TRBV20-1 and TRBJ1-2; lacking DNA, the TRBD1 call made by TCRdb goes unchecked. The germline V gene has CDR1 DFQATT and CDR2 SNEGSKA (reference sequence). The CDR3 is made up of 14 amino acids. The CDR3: CSAKDTGTAYGYTF.

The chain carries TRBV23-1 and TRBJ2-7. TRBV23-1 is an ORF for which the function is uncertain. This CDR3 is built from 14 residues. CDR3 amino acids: CASSQSVLSYEQYF.